This TCR beta chain came from a study of high-grade serous ovarian cancer treatment subgroups. Study at large: Each sample yielded on average about 7,000 unique TCR beta rearrangements from 11,000 to 15,000 reads.

Study-level findings and limits: Tumors within one patient showed repertoire similarity of about 0.095 to 0.79. Without spatial data, bulk sequencing limits insight into HGSC tumor diversity.

Some clones are missing from TCRdb's copy, which holds only in-frame ones; the method was immunoSEQ multiplex PCR. Of roughly 5,000 clones listed, 60% to 80% were seen once; the top ten hold roughly 14%. Tumor samples were obtained before definitive surgery or chemotherapy. Germline V CDR1 and CDR2: MNHEY, SVGAGI. With 2 bases clipped from V and 4 bases from J, the junction kept 5 bases outside the gene matches. CDR3 length: 15 amino acids. Details on this clone: What it binds is not known.

V is TRBV6-5 and J is TRBJ1-2; TRBD1 aligns across 9 bases. Sequenced input: tumor tissue. The receptor's source is a human donor with high-grade serous ovarian cancer. The DNA of the CDR3 is TGTGCCAGCAGTTACGATGGACAGGGGCGCTATGGCTACACCTTC. This encodes CASSYDGQGRYGYTF.